Listed below are T cell receptor beta chains from one sample, sequenced in a study of blood T cell repertoires in COVID-19. Assay: immunoSEQ multiplex PCR; the TCRdb copy retains only in-frame clones and omits some. The table includes some 240,000 clones, around 90% detected once. Sequencing input: peripheral blood. The receptor source for this set is a man in his sixties with COVID-19, enrolled during active disease. Each CDR3 is given with its conserved first and last residue. D genes are given only for firm matches. Clone sizes are given selectively: once, few, many, or a class where the clone is expanded.

TGTGCCAGCAGCCAAGATCTAGCGGGTCGCTACGAGCAGTACTTC	CASSQDLAGRYEQYF	TRBJ2-7	TRBD2	TRBV14	-
TGCGCCAGCAGCTGGGGACAGGGGGTTAACTATGGCTACACCTTC	CASSWGQGVNYGYTF	TRBJ1-2	TRBD1	TRBV5-1	-
TGTGCCAGCAGCCAAGAAGGCCTAGCGGGATACAATGAGCAGTTCTTC	CASSQEGLAGYNEQFF	TRBJ2-1	TRBD2	TRBV4-2	-
TGTGCCAGCAGCTTGACAGGGGTACCCTACGAGCAGTACTTC	CASSLTGVPYEQYF	TRBJ2-7	TRBD1	TRBV5-5	-
TGTGCCAGCAGACCCTCCCCAGGGCAAGGGGGCTACACCTTC	CASRPSPGQGGYTF	TRBJ1-2	-	TRBV28	-
TGTGCTAGCAGCTCAAACAGGGGCTCCTACAATGAGCAGTTCTTC	CASSSNRGSYNEQFF	TRBJ2-1	TRBD1	TRBV7-7	-
TGTGCCAGTAGTCCCCGGCGGGGGCTGGTTGGCTACACCTTC	CASSPRRGLVGYTF	TRBJ1-2	-	TRBV19	-
TGTGCCACCATGGACAGATCCACCGGGGAGCTGTTTTTT	CATMDRSTGELFF	TRBJ2-2	-	TRBV24-1	-
TGTGCCAGTAGTATAGCCACACCGAACACTGAAGCTTTCTTT	CASSIATPNTEAFF	TRBJ1-1	-	TRBV19	-
TGTGCCAGCAAGACTACTCAACAGAACAATGAGCAGTTCTTC	CASKTTQQNNEQFF	TRBJ2-1	-	TRBV5-5	few
TGTGCCAGCAGTGCCGCGGCTGGCTGGGACAGCTATGGCTACACCTTC	CASSAAAGWDSYGYTF	TRBJ1-2	TRBD1	TRBV6-2/TRBV6-3	-
TGCGCCAGCAGCTTAGGGGCGACAGACTATGGCTACACCTTC	CASSLGATDYGYTF	TRBJ1-2	-	TRBV5-1	once
TGTGCCAGCTCACCACCGGGACAGGGGAGTCAGCCCCAGCATTTT	CASSPPGQGSQPQHF	TRBJ1-5	TRBD1	TRBV18	-
TGCAGCGTTGAGCTAGAGGCAGATACGCAGTATTTT	CSVELEADTQYF	TRBJ2-3	-	TRBV29-1	-
TGCGCCAGCAGCACCGCGGCCCGGACAGGCTACACCGGGGAGCTGTTTTTT	CASSTAARTGYTGELFF	TRBJ2-2	TRBD1	TRBV5-1	once
TGTGCCAGCTCACCACTCCTGGCAGGGCCCCAGCATTTT	CASSPLLAGPQHF	TRBJ1-5	-	TRBV18	-
TGTGCCAGCAGTTACCGGTGGAACACTGAAGCTTTCTTT	CASSYRWNTEAFF	TRBJ1-1	-	TRBV28	-
TGCGCCAGCAGCACGAGGACAGGGGCCGGGGAGCTGTTTTTT	CASSTRTGAGELFF	TRBJ2-2	TRBD1	TRBV5-1	once
TGTGCCAGTAGTACCCCCGTAGAGGAGACCCAGTACTTC	CASSTPVEETQYF	TRBJ2-5	-	TRBV19	-
TGTGCCAGCAGCTTAGCGGGCTCCGGGCGGGGGGGCTACTACGCAGATACGCAGTATTTT	CASSLAGSGRGGYYADTQYF	TRBJ2-3	TRBD2	TRBV7-2	few
TGTGCCACCAGCATTCGTAGCGGGGGGGCCAATGAGCAGTTCTTC	CATSIRSGGANEQFF	TRBJ2-1	TRBD2	TRBV15	-
TGCAGCGCGAAAGACAGAGCAACTAATGAAAAACTGTTTTTT	CSAKDRATNEKLFF	TRBJ1-4	-	TRBV29-1	-
TGTGCCAGCAGTTCCGGACAGGTCGCAACTAATGAAAAACTGTTTTTT	CASSSGQVATNEKLFF	TRBJ1-4	TRBD1	TRBV6-5	-
TGTGCCAGCAGCTTCGGAGAGGGCAATCAGCCCCAGCATTTT	CASSFGEGNQPQHF	TRBJ1-5	-	TRBV7-9	-
TGTGCCAGCAGTGAAGACCAGGGGGCACTTCAGCCCCAGCATTTT	CASSEDQGALQPQHF	TRBJ1-5	TRBD1	TRBV6-1	-
TGTGCCAGCAGTTACGGACAGGCCCGTAACTATGGCTACACCTTC	CASSYGQARNYGYTF	TRBJ1-2	TRBD1	TRBV6-5	-
TGTGCCAGCAGGAGAACAGGGTCGAACACTGAAGCTTTCTTT	CASRRTGSNTEAFF	TRBJ1-1	-	TRBV25-1	-
TGCGCCAGCAGCTCACAGGGGTATGAGCAGTTCTTC	CASSSQGYEQFF	TRBJ2-1	TRBD1	TRBV5-1	-
TGCGCCAGCAGTGACATCTCAGGGTACCCCCTGGCCCAGGAGACCCAGTACTTC	CASSDISGYPLAQETQYF	TRBJ2-5	-	TRBV10-1	-
TGTGCCAGCAGTGACACCAGCGGGAGACCCACAGATACGCAGTATTTT	CASSDTSGRPTDTQYF	TRBJ2-3	TRBD2	TRBV6-4	-
TGTGCCATCAGTGAGGGCACAGCCCAAGAGACCCAGTACTTC	CAISEGTAQETQYF	TRBJ2-5	-	TRBV10-3	-